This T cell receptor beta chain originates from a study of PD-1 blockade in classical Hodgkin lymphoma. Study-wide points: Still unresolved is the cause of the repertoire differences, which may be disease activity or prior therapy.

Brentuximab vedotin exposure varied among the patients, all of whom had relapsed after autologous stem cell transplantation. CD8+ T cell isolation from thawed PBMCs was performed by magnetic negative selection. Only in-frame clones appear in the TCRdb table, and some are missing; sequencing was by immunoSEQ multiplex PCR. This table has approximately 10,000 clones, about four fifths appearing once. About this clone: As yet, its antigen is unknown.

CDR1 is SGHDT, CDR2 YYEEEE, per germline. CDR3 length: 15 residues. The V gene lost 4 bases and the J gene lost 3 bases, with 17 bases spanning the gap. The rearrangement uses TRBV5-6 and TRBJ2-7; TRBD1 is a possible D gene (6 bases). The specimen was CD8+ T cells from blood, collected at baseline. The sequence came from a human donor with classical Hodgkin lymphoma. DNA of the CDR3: TGTGCCAGCAGCCCTACAGGGTTTGATTACTACGAGCAGTACTTC. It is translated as CASSPTGFDYYEQYF. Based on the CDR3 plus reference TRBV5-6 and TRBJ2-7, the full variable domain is DAGVTQSPTHLIKTRGQQVTLRCSPKSGHDTVSWYQQALGQGPQFIFQYYEEEERQRGNFPDRFSGHQFPNYSSELNVNALLLGDSALYLCASSPTGFDYYEQYFGPGTRLTVT.